Listed here are 4 T cell receptor beta chains from one sample, sequenced in a study of T cell clonotyping in hematopoietic cell transplantation. Time point denoted: recipient sample about 28 days before transplant, after cytoreduction. Clones were read by immunoSEQ multiplex PCR, and TCRdb kept only the in-frame ones, dropping some. The sample comprises 10,000 or so clones, 65% to 80% of which are singletons, and approximately 31% rests with the top ten. Sequencing was performed on peripheral blood mononuclear cells, taken before stem cell transplant. These receptors all come from a man between 60 and 70 years old with acute myeloid leukemia. Some clones in this sample may be carry-over from other donors' samples.

This clone has more than one count but fewer than ten. The chain has TRBV5-6 and TRBJ1-3; D gene uncertain. With 4 bases removed from V and 2 bases from J, the gap between germline ends came to 13 bases. Germline CDR1 reads SGHDT; CDR2 reads YYEEEE. The CDR3 spans 15 residues. The CDR3 bases are TGTGCCAGCAGCCCCTTTTCGGGTACTGGAAACACCATATATTTT. Its translation: CASSPFSGTGNTIYF. Filled out from reference TRBV5-6 and TRBJ1-3, the complete variable domain reads DAGVTQSPTHLIKTRGQQVTLRCSPKSGHDTVSWYQQALGQGPQFIFQYYEEEERQRGNFPDRFSGHQFPNYSSELNVNALLLGDSALYLCASSPFSGTGNTIYFGEGSWLTVV.

The chain recombines TRBV7-6 with TRBJ2-3; D is ambiguous. Trimming removed 0 bases at V and 0 bases at J, with 1 base between. Per the germline V gene, CDR1 is SGHVS and CDR2 is FNYEAQ. There are 13 residues in the CDR3. CDR3 protein: CASSLASTDTQYF. The CDR3 nucleotides read TGTGCCAGCAGCTTAGCTAGCACAGATACGCAGTATTTT.

V is TRBV30 and J is TRBJ2-3; the D is unclear. Deletions cut 2 bases from V and 2 bases from J, with 8 bases between. From germline, CDR1 is GTSNPN and CDR2 SVGIG (reference sequence). This CDR3 region has 13 residues. The CDR3 protein is CAWSSVTTDTQYF. In DNA, the CDR3 is TGTGCCTGGAGTAGCGTTACCACAGATACGCAGTATTTT.

This rearrangement joins TRBV2 to TRBJ1-3; D gene ambiguous. The V end lost 2 bases, the J end lost 4 bases, and 12 bases lay between the germline ends. Per germline, CDR1 SNHLY and CDR2 FYNNEI. CDR3 length: 15 residues. Written as DNA, the CDR3 is TGTGCCAGCAGTGAATCCGGGGTCTCAGGAAACACCATATATTTT. Its translation is CASSESGVSGNTIYF.